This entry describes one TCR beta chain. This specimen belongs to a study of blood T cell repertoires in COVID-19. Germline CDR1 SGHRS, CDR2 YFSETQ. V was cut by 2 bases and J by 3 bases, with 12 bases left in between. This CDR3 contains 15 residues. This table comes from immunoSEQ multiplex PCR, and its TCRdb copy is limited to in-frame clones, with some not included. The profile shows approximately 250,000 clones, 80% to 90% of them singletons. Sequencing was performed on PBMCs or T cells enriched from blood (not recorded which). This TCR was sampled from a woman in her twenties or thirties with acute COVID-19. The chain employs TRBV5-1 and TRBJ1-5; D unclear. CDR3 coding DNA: TGCGCCAGCAGCTTCACGGGGAGACCCAATCAGCCCCAGCATTTT. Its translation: CASSFTGRPNQPQHF.